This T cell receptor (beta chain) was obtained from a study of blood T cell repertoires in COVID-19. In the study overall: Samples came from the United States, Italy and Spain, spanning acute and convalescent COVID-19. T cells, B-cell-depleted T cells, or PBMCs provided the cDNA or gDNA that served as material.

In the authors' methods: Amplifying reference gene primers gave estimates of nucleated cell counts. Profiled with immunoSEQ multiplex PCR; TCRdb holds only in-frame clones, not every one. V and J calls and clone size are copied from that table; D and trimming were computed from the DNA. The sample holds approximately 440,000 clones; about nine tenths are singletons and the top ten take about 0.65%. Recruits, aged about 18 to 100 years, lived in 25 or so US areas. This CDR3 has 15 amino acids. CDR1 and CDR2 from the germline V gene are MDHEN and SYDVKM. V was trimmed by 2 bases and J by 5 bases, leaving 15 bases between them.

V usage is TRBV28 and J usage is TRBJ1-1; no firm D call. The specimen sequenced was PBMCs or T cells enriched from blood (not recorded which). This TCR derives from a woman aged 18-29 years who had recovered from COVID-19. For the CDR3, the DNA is TGTGCCAGCAGTTTAGGTATCCCCGGGGAGACTGAAGCTTTCTTT. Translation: CASSLGIPGETEAFF. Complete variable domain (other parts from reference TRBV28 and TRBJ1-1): DVKVTQSSRYLVKRTGEKVFLECVQDMDHENMFWYRQDPGLGLRLIYFSYDVKMKEKGDIPEGYSVSREKKERFSLILESASTNQTSMYLCASSLGIPGETEAFFGQGTRLTVV.